The rows below give T cell receptor beta chains drawn from one sample of a study of blood T cell repertoires in COVID-19. Repertoires were generated with immunoSEQ multiplex PCR, while TCRdb's copy carries only in-frame clones and drops some. The sample contains 100,000 to 150,000 clones, over 75% of which appear only once. Sequenced input: peripheral blood. All receptors derive from an elderly man with active or convalescent COVID-19. The CDR3 runs from the conserved cysteine through the conserved F or W. The D gene is left open where the match is weak. A clone size is listed for some rows: how often the clone was seen (once, few, many), or a class if it is expanded.

abundance | d_gene | j_gene | v_gene | CDR3aa | CDR3nt
once | TRBD1 | TRBJ2-1 | TRBV7-7 | CASSADRGLNEQFF | TGTGCCAGCAGCGCGGACAGGGGGTTAAATGAGCAGTTCTTC
. | TRBD2 | TRBJ2-5 | TRBV7-7 | CASSPGLADLQETQYF | TGTGCCAGCAGCCCGGGACTAGCGGACTTACAAGAGACCCAGTACTTC
. | TRBD2 | TRBJ2-7 | TRBV7-2 | CASSFGRDGYEQYF | TGTGCCAGCAGCTTTGGGAGGGACGGGTACGAGCAGTACTTC
. | TRBD1 | TRBJ1-1 | TRBV25-1 | CASSEYQDRGHRKAFF | TGTGCCAGCAGTGAATATCAAGACAGGGGACATAGGAAAGCTTTCTTT
few | . | TRBJ1-2 | TRBV6-5 | CASSKTPYYGYTF | TGTGCCAGCAGCAAGACACCGTACTATGGCTACACCTTC
once | TRBD1 | TRBJ1-5 | TRBV28 | CASRRTGGRQPQHF | TGTGCCAGCAGAAGGACAGGGGGCCGGCAGCCCCAGCATTTT
. | TRBD1 | TRBJ2-5 | TRBV24-1 | CATSDSGQGWIETQYF | TGTGCCACCAGTGATTCCGGACAGGGGTGGATAGAGACCCAGTACTTC
. | TRBD1 | TRBJ2-4 | TRBV6-2/TRBV6-3 | CASSWDRGIKNIQYF | TGTGCCAGCAGCTGGGACAGGGGGATCAAAAACATTCAGTACTTC
. | TRBD2 | TRBJ2-3 | TRBV7-8 | CASSFSGRGAADTQYF | TGTGCCAGCAGCTTTTCAGGGCGGGGGGCAGCAGATACGCAGTATTTT
. | . | TRBJ2-7 | TRBV19 | CASRGGFSYEQYF | TGTGCCAGTAGGGGGGGTTTTTCCTACGAGCAGTACTTC
few | TRBD1 | TRBJ2-7 | TRBV30 | CAWTKGIRGYEQYF | TGTGCCTGGACCAAAGGGATCAGGGGGTACGAGCAGTACTTC
. | . | TRBJ2-1 | TRBV11-3 | CASSLGGDEQFF | TGTGCCAGCAGCTTAGGAGGTGATGAGCAGTTCTTC
. | TRBD2 | TRBJ2-7 | TRBV4-1 | CASSPLAGGPYEQYF | TGCGCCAGCAGCCCCCTAGCGGGAGGGCCCTACGAGCAGTACTTC
. | TRBD1 | TRBJ2-7 | TRBV27 | CASRSGQGAYYEQYF | TGTGCCAGCAGGAGCGGACAGGGGGCCTACTACGAGCAGTACTTC
. | . | TRBJ1-4 | TRBV5-8 | CASRRGAEKLFF | TGTGCCAGCAGGCGGGGTGCTGAAAAACTGTTTTTT
. | . | TRBJ1-1 | TRBV19 | CASSPRTANTEAFF | TGTGCCAGTAGTCCCCGGACAGCCAACACTGAAGCTTTCTTT
. | . | TRBJ1-5 | TRBV18 | CASSPSGGNQPQHF | TGTGCCAGCTCTCCGTCAGGGGGCAATCAGCCCCAGCATTTT
few | TRBD2 | TRBJ2-1 | TRBV19 | CASSIGGGRDEQFF | TGTGCCAGTAGTATCGGCGGGGGGCGAGATGAGCAGTTCTTC
. | . | TRBJ2-7 | TRBV11-2 | CASSFSFSVYSYEQYF | TGTGCCAGCAGCTTTTCATTCAGCGTGTACTCCTACGAGCAGTACTTC
. | . | TRBJ1-5 | TRBV12-3/TRBV12-4 | CASSFGSEPQHF | TGTGCCAGCAGTTTTGGTAGCGAGCCCCAGCATTTT
. | TRBD1 | TRBJ1-5 | TRBV19 | CASSTVWTGVNQPQHF | TGTGCCAGTAGTACCGTTTGGACAGGAGTGAATCAGCCCCAGCATTTT
. | TRBD1 | TRBJ2-7 | TRBV27 | CASKLKGTGSYEQYF | TGTGCCAGCAAACTTAAAGGGACAGGGTCCTACGAGCAGTACTTC
. | TRBD1 | TRBJ2-7 | TRBV9 | CASSAQTPGTGLDEQYF | TGTGCCAGCAGCGCGCAAACCCCGGGGACAGGGCTGGACGAGCAGTACTTC
. | TRBD1 | TRBJ1-4 | TRBV25-1 | CASADRGNEKLFF | TGTGCCAGCGCGGACAGGGGGAATGAAAAACTGTTTTTT
once | . | TRBJ2-7 | TRBV4-3 | CASSQLAFSYEQYF | TGCGCCAGCAGCCAGCTAGCGTTCTCCTACGAGCAGTACTTC
. | TRBD2 | TRBJ2-7 | TRBV7-3 | CASSRIAGAGYEQYF | TGTGCCAGCAGCCGCATAGCGGGGGCTGGTTACGAGCAGTACTTC
. | TRBD2 | TRBJ2-3 | TRBV7-9 | CASSLQDGGYTDTQYF | TGTGCCAGCAGCTTACAAGACGGGGGGTACACAGATACGCAGTATTTT
. | . | TRBJ1-4 | TRBV4-1 | CASATTGEKLFF | TGCGCCAGCGCTACTACAGGTGAAAAACTGTTTTTT
. | . | TRBJ1-2 | TRBV5-1 | CASSPAGSVGYGYTF | TGCGCCAGCAGCCCCGCAGGCTCCGTGGGCTATGGCTACACCTTC
. | . | TRBJ1-4 | TRBV4-2 | CASSQTRATNEKLFF | TGTGCCAGCAGCCAAACTCGTGCAACTAATGAAAAACTGTTTTTT
. | TRBD1 | TRBJ2-3 | TRBV7-7 | CASSRDRDTDTQYF | TGTGCCAGCAGCCGGGACAGGGACACAGATACGCAGTATTTT
. | TRBD2 | TRBJ2-5 | TRBV3-1/TRBV3-2 | CASSPPGLARTQYF | TGTGCCAGCAGCCCGCCGGGACTAGCGAGGACCCAGTACTTC
few | TRBD1 | TRBJ2-7 | TRBV5-1 | CASSTGTDYEQYF | TGCGCCAGCAGCACCGGGACAGACTACGAGCAGTACTTC
. | TRBD1 | TRBJ1-2 | TRBV7-2 | CASSPRGQAAGRFSVYTF | TGTGCCAGCAGCCCTAGAGGACAGGCCGCCGGGCGCTTCTCCGTCTACACCTTC
. | TRBD1 | TRBJ1-6 | TRBV6-7 | CASSYSGTAVNSPLHF | TGTGCCAGCAGTTACTCCGGGACAGCAGTAAATTCACCCCTCCACTTT
. | TRBD2 | TRBJ2-2 | TRBV11-2 | CASSWAGAPTGELFF | TGTGCCAGCAGCTGGGCGGGAGCACCCACCGGGGAGCTGTTTTTT
. | TRBD1 | TRBJ1-1 | TRBV5-6 | CASSTSRDRGPGTEAFF | TGTGCCAGCAGCACGTCCCGGGACAGGGGGCCGGGCACTGAAGCTTTCTTT
. | . | TRBJ1-6 | TRBV28 | CASSADTPPGSPLHF | TGTGCCAGCAGTGCGGACACGCCCCCGGGTTCACCCCTCCACTTT
once | . | TRBJ1-6 | TRBV30 | CAWSEQGYNSPLHF | TGTGCCTGGAGTGAACAGGGCTATAATTCACCCCTCCACTTT
. | TRBD1 | TRBJ1-2 | TRBV5-4 | CASKAGTETNYGYTF | TGTGCCAGCAAAGCCGGGACAGAGACTAACTATGGCTACACCTTC
. | TRBD2 | TRBJ2-3 | TRBV4-1 | CASSQEGPSGRDRDTQYF | TGCGCCAGCAGCCAAGAAGGTCCTAGCGGGAGAGACAGAGATACGCAGTATTTT
. | . | TRBJ1-6 | TRBV2 | CASSVLNSPLHF | TGTGCCAGCAGTGTACTCAATTCACCCCTCCACTTT
. | TRBD1 | TRBJ1-6 | TRBV28 | CASKPGTGGSYNSPLHF | TGTGCCAGCAAACCTGGGACAGGGGGCTCCTATAATTCACCCCTCCACTTT
. | TRBD2 | TRBJ2-1 | TRBV19 | CASSTGLAGYNEQFF | TGTGCCAGTAGTACGGGACTAGCGGGGTACAATGAGCAGTTCTTC
once | . | TRBJ2-6 | TRBV9 | CASSVGSNVLTF | TGTGCCAGCAGCGTAGGGAGCAACGTCCTGACTTTC
few | . | TRBJ2-7 | TRBV28 | CASSLSRYEQYF | TGTGCCAGCAGTTTATCACGGTACGAGCAGTACTTC
. | . | TRBJ1-5 | TRBV5-5 | CASSLERQVSGQPQHF | TGTGCCAGCAGCTTGGAAAGACAGGTTTCGGGGCAGCCCCAGCATTTT